These 22 T cell receptor beta chains were sequenced from one sample in a study of cytomegalovirus exposure and HLA in healthy donors. PCR primers comprised 60 Vbeta and 13 Jbeta primers. Only in-frame clones appear in the TCRdb table, and some are missing; sequencing was by immunoSEQ multiplex PCR. The table shows under 200,000 clones, with roughly 80% occurring only once. What was sequenced was PBMCs. The receptor set was obtained from a woman in her 40s in good health and CMV-seropositive.

This chain connects TRBV29-1 to TRBJ1-2; 8 bases line up with TRBD1. After removal of 6 bases from V and 6 bases from J, the junction contained 3 bases not matched to a gene. This CDR3 comprises 11 residues. Germline values: CDR1 SQVTM, CDR2 ANQGSEA. The CDR3 here is CSVGQGHGYTF. CDR3 DNA sequence: TGCAGCGTAGGACAGGGCCATGGCTACACCTTC.

The chain combines TRBV28 with TRBJ1-5; 9 bases are a match to TRBD1. V was pared by 9 bases and J by 4 bases, with 7 bases of the junction left unmatched. This CDR3 is 14 amino acids long. Germline CDR1 and CDR2: MDHEN and SYDVKM. In DNA form, the CDR3 reads TGTGCCAGAGGGACAGGGTTTCGGAATCAGCCCCAGCATTTT. This gives the protein CARGTGFRNQPQHF.

The V call is TRBV18, the J call TRBJ2-3; 7 bases fit TRBD1. This CDR3 is 16 amino acids long. The V segment lost 1 base and the J segment 0 bases; nucleotides outside the gene matches: 4. Per the germline V gene, CDR1 is KGHSH and CDR2 is LQKENI. The DNA of the CDR3 is TGTGCCAGCTCACCACGTACAGGGGTCAGCACAGATACGCAGTATTTT. It translates to CASSPRTGVSTDTQYF.

V usage is TRBV5-1 and J usage is TRBJ2-7; 14 bases match TRBD2. Germline loops: CDR1 SGHRS, CDR2 YFSETQ. This CDR3 contains 15 residues. Trimming removed 4 bases from V and 4 bases from J; junction bases left unmatched: 4. The CDR3 nucleotides read TGCGCCAGCAGCCACGGACTAGCGGGAGGTTACGAGCAGTACTTC. Residues: CASSHGLAGGYEQYF.

The chain links TRBV28 to TRBJ2-1; 7 bases match TRBD1. Trimming removed 7 bases from V and 4 bases from J; junction bases left unmatched: 16. The length of the CDR3 is 17 residues. CDR1 is MDHEN, CDR2 SYDVKM, per germline. CDR3 DNA sequence: TGTGCCAGCAAACCCTGGGGCCTGACAGGGAATTACAATGAGCAGTTCTTC. Protein: CASKPWGLTGNYNEQFF.

The chain uses TRBV18 and TRBJ2-3; 10 bases map to TRBD2. J gave up 1 base and V 4 bases, and 14 bases lay outside the gene matches. Germline lookup yields CDR1 KGHSH and CDR2 LQKENI. The CDR3 runs 19 residues. The CDR3 DNA reads as TGTGCCAGCTCACTTAGGGGACTAGCGATGCCCGGGGGCACAGATACGCAGTATTTT. Residues: CASSLRGLAMPGGTDTQYF.

As DNA, the CDR3 is TGCGCCAGCAGGGACAGGCCCTTCTCTGGAAACACCATATATTTT. As protein: CASRDRPFSGNTIYF. This rearrangement joins TRBV4-3 to TRBJ1-3, with 7 bases lining up with TRBD1. Germline assignment: CDR1 LGHNA and CDR2 YSLEER. This CDR3 contains 15 residues. V was pared by 6 bases and J by 0 bases, with 5 bases of the junction left unmatched.

This clone was found a few times. The V gene is TRBV4-2, the J gene TRBJ1-2, with 8 bases that match TRBD1. V was pared by 4 bases and J by 2 bases, with 9 bases of the junction left unmatched. This CDR3 comprises 16 residues. CDR1 is LGHNA and CDR2 is YNFKEQ in the germline V gene. The CDR3 nucleotides are TGTGCCAGCAGCCCTGGACAGGGCGGGGTGAACTATGGCTACACCTTC. Its translation: CASSPGQGGVNYGYTF.

V usage is TRBV7-9 and J usage is TRBJ2-7; possibly TRBD1 for D (5 bases). CDR3 length equals 16 residues. V lost 4 bases and J 2 bases, leaving 18 bases between the germline ends. Germline CDR1 reads SEHNR; CDR2 reads FQNEAQ (reference sequence). The CDR3 nucleotides are TGTGCCAGCAGCTCGCTACAGGTTCTTTTTCCCTACGAGCAGTACTTC. Its translation: CASSSLQVLFPYEQYF.

This clone was seen more than once but under ten times. This chain connects TRBV5-1 to TRBJ1-3, with D tentatively TRBD1 (5 bases). The length of the CDR3 is 14 residues. In germline, CDR1 is SGHRS, CDR2 YFSETQ. With 1 base removed from V and 3 bases from J, the gap between germline ends came to 8 bases. The CDR3: CASSLLQGGNTIYF. The CDR3 DNA sequence: TGCGCCAGCAGCTTGCTCCAGGGTGGAAACACCATATATTTT. The full variable domain, rest sourced from reference TRBV5-1 and TRBJ1-3, is KAGVTQTPRYLIKTRGQQVTLSCSPISGHRSVSWYQQTPGQGLQFLFEYFSETQRNKGNFPGRFSGRQFSNSRSEMNVSTLELGDSALYLCASSLLQGGNTIYFGEGSWLTVV.

The chain couples TRBV6-5 to TRBJ2-3; 9 nucleotides line up with TRBD2. The ends lost 4 bases at V and 7 bases at J; junction bases unmatched: 3. The germline V gene has CDR1 MNHEY and CDR2 SVGAGI. CDR3 size: 13 residues. CDR3 in DNA: TGTGCCAGCAGTTTAGCGGGGGCAAATACGCAGTATTTT. It translates to CASSLAGANTQYF.

The chain has TRBV5-1 and TRBJ2-7, with D perhaps TRBD2 (5 bases). The CDR3 extends over 17 amino acids. Germline loops: CDR1 SGHRS, CDR2 YFSETQ. V lost 4 bases to trimming and J lost 5 bases, with 25 bases between them. As DNA, the CDR3 is TGCGCCAGCAGCCCCCTGAGTCTAGCCCAGAGCGACAACGAGCAGTACTTC. Translation gives CASSPLSLAQSDNEQYF. Together with reference TRBV5-1 and TRBJ2-7, the CDR3 gives the full variable domain: KAGVTQTPRYLIKTRGQQVTLSCSPISGHRSVSWYQQTPGQGLQFLFEYFSETQRNKGNFPGRFSGRQFSNSRSEMNVSTLELGDSALYLCASSPLSLAQSDNEQYFGPGTRLTVT.

The chain combines TRBV2 with TRBJ1-5; the match to TRBD1 covers 11 bases. V trimming: 2 bases; J trimming: 2 bases; junction bases outside the gene matches: 8. CDR1 and CDR2 from the germline V gene are SNHLY and FYNNEI. There are 18 residues in the CDR3. CDR3 residues: CASSETRRTGGRNQPQHF. DNA for the CDR3: TGTGCCAGCAGTGAAACCCGAAGGACAGGGGGCCGCAATCAGCCCCAGCATTTT. The full variable domain, rest sourced from reference TRBV2 and TRBJ1-5, is EPEVTQTPSHQVTQMGQEVILRCVPISNHLYFYWYRQILGQKVEFLVSFYNNEISEKSEIFDDQFSVERPDGSNFTLKIRSTKLEDSAMYFCASSETRRTGGRNQPQHFGDGTRLSIL.

The gene calls are TRBV29-1 and TRBJ2-1, with a tentative D call TRBD1 (5 bases). This CDR3 comprises 12 residues. V dropped 4 bases and J dropped 3 bases, with 7 bases sitting between them. Germline V lookup: CDR1 SQVTM, CDR2 ANQGSEA. Here the CDR3 DNA reads TGCAGCGTTGTGCAGGGCTACAATGAGCAGTTCTTC. Amino acids: CSVVQGYNEQFF.

The J gene is TRBJ2-2, the V gene TRBV7-9, with a possible D match to TRBD1 (5 bases). V lost 3 bases to trimming and J lost 5 bases, with 10 bases between them. The germline CDR1 and CDR2 sequences are SEHNR and FQNEAQ (reference sequence). The CDR3 loop spans 14 amino acids. As DNA, the CDR3 is TGTGCCAGCAGCTTTACAGGTCGGACCGGGGAGCTGTTTTTT. Its translation is CASSFTGRTGELFF.

V and J are TRBV29-1 and TRBJ2-7; the D gene is possibly TRBD2 (6 bases). CDR1 is SQVTM, CDR2 ANQGSEA, per germline. This CDR3 comprises 13 residues. V was clipped by 5 bases and J by 2 bases, with 13 bases between them. In DNA, the CDR3 is TGCAGCGTTAGGCTAGCGACAGCCTACGAGCAGTACTTC. This encodes CSVRLATAYEQYF.

This chain uses TRBV5-1 with TRBJ2-7; 9 nucleotides match TRBD1. Germline values: CDR1 SGHRS, CDR2 YFSETQ. Trimming at V came to 3 bases and at J to 2 bases, leaving 3 bases not matched to a gene. CDR3 length: 14 residues. The CDR3 bases are TGCGCCAGCAGCTCGGGACAGGGTCCCTACGAGCAGTACTTC. The encoded protein is CASSSGQGPYEQYF.

The chain couples TRBV15 to TRBJ2-5; TRBD2 agrees at 7 bases. The CDR3 loop spans 15 amino acids. V shed 2 bases and J 5 bases; nucleotides not matched to a gene: 8. Germline V gene data show CDR1 as LNHNV and CDR2 as YYDKDF (reference sequence). The DNA for the CDR3 is TGTGCCACCAGCAGATGGCAGGGAGCGGGGGAGACCCAGTACTTC. Residues: CATSRWQGAGETQYF.

The chain carries TRBV19 and TRBJ2-5; the match to TRBD2 covers 15 bases. V shed 4 bases and J 5 bases; nucleotides not matched to a gene: 8. This CDR3 is built from 17 residues. Germline V lookup: CDR1 LNHDA, CDR2 SQIVND (reference sequence). The CDR3 sequence is CASSTRTSGRAAETQYF. The CDR3 nucleotides read TGTGCCAGTAGTACTCGGACTAGCGGGAGGGCCGCTGAGACCCAGTACTTC.

This clone was detected only a few times. This chain's CDR3 is CASSQDLSPGYSYEQYF. CDR3 nucleotide sequence: TGTGCCAGCAGCCAAGATTTGAGCCCCGGGTACTCCTACGAGCAGTACTTC. The chain joins TRBV14 to TRBJ2-5; D not resolved. With the DNA end fitting TRBJ2-7 better, the J assignment may be wrong. The CDR3 sequence is 17 residues long. CDR1 and CDR2 (germline): SGHDN, FVKESK.

A few counts support this clone. This sequence joins TRBV28 and TRBJ1-2; D call uncertain. The CDR3 extends over 15 amino acids. CDR1 is MDHEN, CDR2 SYDVKM, per germline. Trimming stripped 4 bases from V and 3 bases from J, with 15 bases between. The CDR3 nucleotides are TGTGCCAGCAGTTCTTATGGGCGGGGTTACTATGGCTACACCTTC. Translating it yields CASSSYGRGYYGYTF.

J is TRBJ1-2 and V is TRBV10-1; D gene unclear. Germline assignment: CDR1 WNHNN and CDR2 SYGVQD (reference sequence). V shed 5 bases and J shed 2 bases, with 9 bases lying between them. The CDR3 is 13 residues long. CDR3: CASSTERNYGYTF. CDR3 nucleotide sequence: TGCGCCAGCAGTACAGAGAGAAACTATGGCTACACCTTC.